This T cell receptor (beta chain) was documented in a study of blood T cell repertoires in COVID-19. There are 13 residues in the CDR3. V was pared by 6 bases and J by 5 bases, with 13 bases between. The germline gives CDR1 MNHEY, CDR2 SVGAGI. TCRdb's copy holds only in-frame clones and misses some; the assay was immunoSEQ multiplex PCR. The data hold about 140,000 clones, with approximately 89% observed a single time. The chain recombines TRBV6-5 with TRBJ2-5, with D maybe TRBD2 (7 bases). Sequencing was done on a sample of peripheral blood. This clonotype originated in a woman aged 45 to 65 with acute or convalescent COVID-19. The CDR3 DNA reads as TGTGCCAGCAGAGGGGGGGTCGAGGAGACCCAGTACTTC. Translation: CASRGGVEETQYF.